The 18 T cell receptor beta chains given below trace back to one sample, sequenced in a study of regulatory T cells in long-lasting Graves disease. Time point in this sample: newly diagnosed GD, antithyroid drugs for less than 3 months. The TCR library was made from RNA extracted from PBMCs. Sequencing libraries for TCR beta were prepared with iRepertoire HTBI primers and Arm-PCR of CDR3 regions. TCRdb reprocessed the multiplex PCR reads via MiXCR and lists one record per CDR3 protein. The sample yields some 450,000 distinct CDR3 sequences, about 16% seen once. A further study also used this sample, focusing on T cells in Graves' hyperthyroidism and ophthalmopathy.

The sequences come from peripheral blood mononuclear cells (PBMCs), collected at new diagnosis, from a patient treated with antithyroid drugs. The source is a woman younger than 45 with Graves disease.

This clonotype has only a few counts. The CDR3 is CATLGRGTMEGYTF. CDR3 DNA: TGTGCCACCCTGGGAAGGGGAACTATGGAGGGCTACACCTTC. This rearrangement joins TRBV12-3 or TRBV12-4 to TRBJ1-2, with D tentatively TRBD1 (5 bases). The CDR3 loop spans 14 amino acids. Trimming pared 10 bases from V and 8 bases from J, leaving 23 bases between.

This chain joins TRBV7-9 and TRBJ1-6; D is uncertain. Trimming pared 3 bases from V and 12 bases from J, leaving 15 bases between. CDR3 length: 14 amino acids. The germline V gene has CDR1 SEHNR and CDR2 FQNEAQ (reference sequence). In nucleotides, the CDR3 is TGTGCCAGCAGCTTGGGGTCGGAGAGTCGACCCCTCCACTTT. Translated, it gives CASSLGSESRPLHF.

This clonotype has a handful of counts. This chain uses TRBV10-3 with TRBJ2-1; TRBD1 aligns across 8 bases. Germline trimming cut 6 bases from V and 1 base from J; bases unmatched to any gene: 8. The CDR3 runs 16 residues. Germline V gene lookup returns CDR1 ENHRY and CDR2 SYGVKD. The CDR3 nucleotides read TGTGCCATCAGCCGTACAGGGGGTTCGTCCTACAATGAGCAGTTCTTC. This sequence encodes CAISRTGGSSYNEQFF.

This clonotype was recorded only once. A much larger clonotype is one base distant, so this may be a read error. Written as DNA, the CDR3 is TGTGCCAGCAGCTCTCGAGGGATCAGAAACACTGAAGGTTTCTTT. Protein product: CASSSRGIRNTEGFF. The chain links TRBV13 to TRBJ1-1; D not certain. This CDR3 has 15 amino acids. Germline V gene lookup returns CDR1 PRHDT and CDR2 FYEKMQ (reference sequence).

Here the CDR3 DNA reads TGTGCCAGCAGTTTGATCCGTAACTATGGCTACACCTTC. This sequence encodes CASSLIRNYGYTF. The chain employs TRBV12-3 or TRBV12-4 and TRBJ1-2, with D uncertain. Trimming took off 3 bases at V and 1 base at J, with 6 bases between the two ends. There are 13 residues in the CDR3.

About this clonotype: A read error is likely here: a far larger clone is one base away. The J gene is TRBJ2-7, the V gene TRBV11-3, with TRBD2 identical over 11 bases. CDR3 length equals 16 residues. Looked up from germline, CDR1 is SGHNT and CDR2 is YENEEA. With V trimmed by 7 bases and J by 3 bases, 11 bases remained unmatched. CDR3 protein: CASNPAGLAGGYEQYF. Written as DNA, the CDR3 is TGTGCCAGCAATCCCGCCGGTCTAGCGGGAGGCTACGAGCAGTACTTC.

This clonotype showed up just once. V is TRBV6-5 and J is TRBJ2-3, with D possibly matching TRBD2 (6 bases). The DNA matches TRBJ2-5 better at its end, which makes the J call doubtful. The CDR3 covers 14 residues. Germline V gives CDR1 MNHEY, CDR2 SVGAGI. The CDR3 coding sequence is TGTGCCACCTACTCCCGGGACTCGCACAAGACCCAGTACTTC. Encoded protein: CATYSRDSHKTQYF.

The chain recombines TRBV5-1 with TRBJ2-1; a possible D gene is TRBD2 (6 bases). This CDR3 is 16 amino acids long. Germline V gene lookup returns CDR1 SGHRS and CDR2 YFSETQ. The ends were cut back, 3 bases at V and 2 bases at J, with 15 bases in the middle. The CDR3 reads CASSWPWTKPYNEQFF. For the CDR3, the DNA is TGCGCCAGCAGCTGGCCCTGGACTAAACCCTACAATGAGCAGTTCTTC.

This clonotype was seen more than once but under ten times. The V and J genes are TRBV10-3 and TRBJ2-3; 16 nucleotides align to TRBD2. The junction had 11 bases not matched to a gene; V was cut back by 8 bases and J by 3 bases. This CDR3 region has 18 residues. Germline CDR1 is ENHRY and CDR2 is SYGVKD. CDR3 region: CAIRGTSGRAWATDTQYF. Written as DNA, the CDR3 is TGTGCCATCCGAGGGACTAGCGGGAGGGCCTGGGCGACAGATACGCAGTATTTT.

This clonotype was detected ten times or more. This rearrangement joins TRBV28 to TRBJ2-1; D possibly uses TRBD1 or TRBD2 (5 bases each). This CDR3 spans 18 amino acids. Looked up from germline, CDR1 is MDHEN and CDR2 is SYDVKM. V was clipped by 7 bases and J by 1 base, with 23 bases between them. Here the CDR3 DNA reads TGTGCCAGCACTTCATTACTAGGGACCTACGGTTCCTACAATGAGCAGTTCTTC. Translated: CASTSLLGTYGSYNEQFF.

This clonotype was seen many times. DNA of the CDR3: TGTGCCAGCAGCTTAAAGCCGGGAGGGGAGTGGACCCAGTACTTC. Protein product: CASSLKPGGEWTQYF. The gene calls are TRBV7-2 and TRBJ2-5; 8 nucleotides line up with TRBD2. The CDR3 runs to 15 residues. J lost 7 bases, V lost 2 bases, and 9 bases had no gene match. Germline CDR1 is SGHTA and CDR2 is FQGNSA.

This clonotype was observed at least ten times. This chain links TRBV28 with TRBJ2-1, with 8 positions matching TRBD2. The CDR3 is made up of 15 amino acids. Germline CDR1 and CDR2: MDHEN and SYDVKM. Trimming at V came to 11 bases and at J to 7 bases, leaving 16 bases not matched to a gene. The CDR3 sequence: CAGRGDSIINNEQFF. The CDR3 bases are TGTGCCGGGCGGGGGGATTCCATTATTAATAATGAGCAGTTCTTC.

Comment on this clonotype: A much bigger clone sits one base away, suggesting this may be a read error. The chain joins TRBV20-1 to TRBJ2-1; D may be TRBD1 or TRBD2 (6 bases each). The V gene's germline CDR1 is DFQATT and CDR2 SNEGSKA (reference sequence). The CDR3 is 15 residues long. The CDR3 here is CSASTEGQAYNGQFF. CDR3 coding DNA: TGCAGTGCTAGTACGGAGGGACAAGCCTACAATGGGCAGTTCTTC.

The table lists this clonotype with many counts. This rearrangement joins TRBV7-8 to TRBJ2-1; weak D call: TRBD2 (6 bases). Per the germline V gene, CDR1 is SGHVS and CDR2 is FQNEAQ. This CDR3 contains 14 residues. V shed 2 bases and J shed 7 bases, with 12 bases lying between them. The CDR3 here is CASSLRRGRNEQFF. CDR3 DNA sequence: TGTGCCAGCAGCTTACGGCGGGGAAGGAATGAGCAGTTCTTC.

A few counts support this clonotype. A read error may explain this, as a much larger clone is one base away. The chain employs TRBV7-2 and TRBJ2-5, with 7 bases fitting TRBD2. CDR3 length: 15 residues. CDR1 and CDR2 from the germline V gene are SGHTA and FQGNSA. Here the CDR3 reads CASSLELAGVETRYF. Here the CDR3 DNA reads TGTGCCAGCAGCTTAGAATTGGCGGGAGTAGAGACCCGGTACTTC. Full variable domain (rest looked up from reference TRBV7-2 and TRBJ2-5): GAGVSQSPSNKVTEKGKDVELRCDPISGHTALYWYRQSLGQGLEFLIYFQGNSAPDKSGLPSDRFSAERTGGSVSTLTIQRTQQEDSAVYLCASSLELAGVETRYFGPGTRLLVL.

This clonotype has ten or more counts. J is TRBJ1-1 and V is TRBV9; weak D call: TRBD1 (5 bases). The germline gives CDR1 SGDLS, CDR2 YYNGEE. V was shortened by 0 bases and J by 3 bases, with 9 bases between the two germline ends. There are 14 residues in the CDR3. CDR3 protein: CASSVEGAHTEAFF. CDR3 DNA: TGTGCCAGCAGCGTAGAAGGGGCTCACACTGAAGCTTTCTTT. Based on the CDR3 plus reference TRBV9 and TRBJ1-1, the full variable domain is DSGVTQTPKHLITATGQRVTLRCSPRSGDLSVYWYQQSLDQGLQFLIQYYNGEERAKGNILERFSAQQFPDLHSELNLSSLELGDSALYFCASSVEGAHTEAFFGQGTRLTVV.

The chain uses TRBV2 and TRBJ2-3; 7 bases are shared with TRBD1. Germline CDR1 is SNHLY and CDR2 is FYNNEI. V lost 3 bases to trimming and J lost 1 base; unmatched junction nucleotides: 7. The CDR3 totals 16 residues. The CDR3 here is CASSDEGARGTDTQYF. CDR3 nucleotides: TGTGCCAGCAGTGATGAGGGGGCACGGGGCACAGATACGCAGTATTTT.

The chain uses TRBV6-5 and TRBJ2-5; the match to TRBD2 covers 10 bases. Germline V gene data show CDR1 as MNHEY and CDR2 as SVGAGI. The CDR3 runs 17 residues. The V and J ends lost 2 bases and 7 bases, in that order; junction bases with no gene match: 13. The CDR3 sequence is CASSYATLAGRGGTQYF. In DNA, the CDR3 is TGTGCCAGCAGTTACGCTACACTAGCGGGAAGGGGCGGGACCCAGTACTTC.